These 19 T cell receptor beta chains were all obtained from the same sample, sequenced in a study of blood T cells in healthy people across ages (dated by TCRdb to between 2014 and 2016). Preparation of the library involved 5' RACE. Sequencing was performed on an Illumina HiSeq 2500. A second PCR of roughly 7 to 12 cycles was run with a J-beta primer mix and a sample-barcoded 5' primer. TCRdb handled the public reads itself, with Q25 trimming in fastp and clone calling in MiXCR, and kept productive beta chains. Identical CDR3 protein sequences are pooled into one entry, listed with their most common genes and DNA. The sample has about 970,000 distinct CDR3 sequences on record, about 51% of them singletons. The ten largest clones capture roughly a fifth of the sample. Sequenced input: blood. Receptors originate from a woman aged 55-70 years in good health.

The chain couples TRBV6-1 to TRBJ2-5; tentatively, D is TRBD1 or TRBD2 (6 bases each). This CDR3 is 20 amino acids long. The V gene lost 5 bases and the J gene lost 2 bases, with 30 bases spanning the gap. Germline lookup yields CDR1 MNHNS and CDR2 SASEGT. The CDR3 sequence is CASSQIIPRGVRAKQETQYF. The CDR3 nucleotides are TGTGCCAGCAGTCAAATAATCCCAAGGGGGGTAAGGGCCAAACAAGAGACCCAGTACTTC.

V and J are TRBV18 and TRBJ2-7, with TRBD1 matching 7 bases. J gave up 7 bases and V 4 bases, and 7 bases lay outside the gene matches. CDR1 is KGHSH and CDR2 is LQKENI in the germline V gene. CDR3 length: 13 amino acids. CDR3 coding DNA: TGTGCCAGCTCACAGGACAGGCCGTGGGAGCAGTACTTC. Translation: CASSQDRPWEQYF.

The rearrangement links TRBV15 to TRBJ2-5; D assignment may be TRBD1 or TRBD2 (6 bases each). Germline V gene lookup returns CDR1 LNHNV and CDR2 YYDKDF (reference sequence). The V gene lost 2 bases and the J gene lost 1 base, with 14 bases spanning the gap. The CDR3 extends over 16 amino acids. The CDR3 region has the DNA TGTGCCACCAGCAGACAACCCCCGGGGGCCCAAGAGACCCAGTACTTC. Residues: CATSRQPPGAQETQYF. The whole variable domain, filled in from reference TRBV15 and TRBJ2-5, reads DAMVIQNPRYQVTQFGKPVTLSCSQTLNHNVMYWYQQKSSQAPKLLFHYYDKDFNNEADTPDNFQSRRPNTSFCFLDIRSPGLGDTAMYLCATSRQPPGAQETQYFGPGTRLLVL.

This clonotype has more than one count but fewer than ten. V gene TRBV12-3 or TRBV12-4 combines with J gene TRBJ2-3; possibly TRBD1 for D (6 bases). CDR3 length: 16 amino acids. The V end was cut by 5 bases, the J end by 0 bases, with 15 bases between. The CDR3 coding sequence is TGTGCCAGCAGTCTGCAGGGGCTCCCAAGCACAGATACGCAGTATTTT. This sequence encodes CASSLQGLPSTDTQYF.

The chain combines TRBV18 with TRBJ2-5; 7 bases match TRBD2. Germline CDR1 is KGHSH and CDR2 is LQKENI. V gave up 0 bases and J gave up 2 bases; unmatched junction bases: 6. CDR3 length: 16 amino acids. CDR3 sequence: CASSPPLAGVQETQYF. CDR3 coding DNA: TGTGCCAGCTCACCACCGCTTGCGGGAGTTCAAGAGACCCAGTACTTC.

This clonotype appeared a few times. One end of the junction varies from germline; a read error may be responsible. The rearrangement links TRBV20-1 to TRBJ2-1; 7 bases fit TRBD2. Germline values: CDR1 DFQATT, CDR2 SNEGSKA (reference sequence). The CDR3 length is 16 residues. The CDR3 DNA follows: TGCAGCGCTAGTAAGACTAGCCCGAGCTCCTACAATGAGCAGTTCTTC. Protein sequence: CSASKTSPSSYNEQFF.

This clonotype was picked up one time. The V gene is TRBV28, the J gene TRBJ2-3; TRBD1 matches at 8 bases. Germline lookup yields CDR1 MDHEN and CDR2 SYDVKM. The CDR3 runs to 15 residues. With 5 bases clipped from V and 4 bases from J, the junction kept 8 bases outside the gene matches. Here the CDR3 reads CASSRRTGLADTQYF. The CDR3 nucleotides are TGTGCCAGCAGTCGGAGGACAGGGCTTGCAGATACGCAGTATTTT.

The chain recombines TRBV28 with TRBJ2-3, with D perhaps TRBD2 (6 bases). This CDR3 region has 16 residues. Germline CDR1 MDHEN, CDR2 SYDVKM. V was shortened by 5 bases and J by 0 bases, with 15 bases between the two germline ends. The CDR3 here is CASSPPDYLSTDTQYF. In DNA, the CDR3 is TGTGCCAGCAGTCCACCGGACTACCTTAGCACAGATACGCAGTATTTT.

The gene calls are TRBV20-1 and TRBJ2-7; 11 bases are a match to TRBD1. CDR3 length equals 14 residues. The germline CDR1 and CDR2 sequences are DFQATT and SNEGSKA (reference sequence). Trimming took 0 bases from V and 3 from J; bases not matched to a gene: 1. The CDR3 coding sequence is TGCAGTGCTAGAGAGGACAGGGGGCTCTACGAGCAGTACTTC. Translation gives CSAREDRGLYEQYF.

This clonotype was counted once. The V and J genes are TRBV12-5 and TRBJ2-2; no definite D call. Between the trimmed V and J ends, which lost 4 bases and 2 bases, there was a span of 2 bases. In germline, CDR1 is LGHNT, CDR2 FRNRAP. The CDR3 loop spans 12 amino acids. CDR3 coding DNA: TGTGCTAGTGGTTCAAACACCGGGGAGCTGTTTTTT. This sequence encodes CASGSNTGELFF.

This clonotype was found a few times. The V call is TRBV2, the J call TRBJ2-7, with 10 bases lining up with TRBD2. Germline assignment: CDR1 SNHLY and CDR2 FYNNEI. CDR3 size: 16 residues. V lost 2 bases to trimming and J lost 0 bases; unmatched junction nucleotides: 4. CDR3 loop: CASSEYASGSSYEQYF. The CDR3 region has the DNA TGTGCCAGCAGTGAATATGCTAGCGGGAGCTCCTACGAGCAGTACTTC.

The chain links TRBV20-1 to TRBJ1-4; maybe TRBD1 (5 bases). V was trimmed by 2 bases and J by 4 bases, leaving 11 bases between them. This CDR3 has 14 amino acids. Germline CDR1 is DFQATT and CDR2 is SNEGSKA (reference sequence). In DNA, the CDR3 is TGCAGTGCTAGACCGACAGCGATTAATGAAAAACTGTTTTTT. Translated: CSARPTAINEKLFF.

The rearrangement links TRBV20-1 to TRBJ2-4; 9 bases are shared with TRBD2. The J call may be in error: the DNA end matches TRBJ2-7 better. Looked up from germline, CDR1 is DFQATT and CDR2 is SNEGSKA (reference sequence). This CDR3 region has 14 residues. The CDR3 DNA reads as TGCAGTGCTAGAGACGGCGGGAGGGTCTACGAGCAGTACTTC. Amino acid sequence: CSARDGGRVYEQYF.

In its sample, this clonotype was seen a few times. This chain uses TRBV7-9 with TRBJ2-5; either TRBD1 or TRBD2 may supply D (5 bases each). The CDR3 is made up of 15 amino acids. Germline CDR1 and CDR2: SEHNR and FQNEAQ (reference sequence). The V end was cut by 5 bases, the J end by 1 base, with 14 bases between. The CDR3 loop is CASSPIRGVQETQYF. The CDR3 bases are TGTGCCAGCAGCCCGATCCGAGGGGTCCAAGAGACCCAGTACTTC.

This chain uses TRBV4-1 with TRBJ1-2; D is ambiguous. Germline V gene lookup returns CDR1 MGHRA and CDR2 YSYEKL. The CDR3 extends over 12 amino acids. Trimming took off 1 base at V and 8 bases at J, with 8 bases between the two ends. CDR3 in amino acids: CASSQAMGGYTF. The CDR3 DNA reads as TGCGCCAGCAGCCAAGCTATGGGCGGCTACACCTTC.

The CDR3, as DNA: TGTGCTAGTGGTTTGGCAGGGGGAGAGACCCAGTACTTC. This encodes CASGLAGGETQYF. V is TRBV12-5 and J is TRBJ2-5; 7 bases are shared with TRBD1. Germline CDR1 is LGHNT and CDR2 is FRNRAP. The J segment lost 4 bases and the V segment lost 1 base, leaving 0 bases of the junction unmatched. The CDR3 length is 13 residues.

This clonotype was counted a few times. CDR3 bases: TGTGCCAGCAGCTCAAAGGGGACTAGCAGTAACAATGAGCAGTTCTTC. It yields the protein CASSSKGTSSNNEQFF. This sequence joins TRBV7-3 and TRBJ2-1, with TRBD2 identical over 9 bases. The CDR3 is 16 residues long. Germline V gene data show CDR1 as SGHTA and CDR2 as FQGTGA. The V segment lost 4 bases and the J segment 5 bases; nucleotides outside the gene matches: 9.

J is TRBJ1-2 and V is TRBV29-1; D may be TRBD1 (5 bases). V lost 4 bases, J lost 7 bases, and 13 bases lay in between. The CDR3 is 12 amino acids. Germline lookup yields CDR1 SQVTM and CDR2 ANQGSEA. The CDR3 protein is CSVGRATCGYTF. The CDR3 DNA follows: TGCAGCGTTGGCAGGGCGACCTGTGGCTACACCTTC.

The chain combines TRBV6-5 with TRBJ2-5, with D perhaps matching TRBD2 (6 bases). There are 14 residues in the CDR3. CDR1 is MNHEY, CDR2 SVGAGI, per germline. V was clipped by 9 bases and J by 1 base, with 15 bases between them. CDR3 nucleotide sequence: TGTGCCAGTGGGGGACTCGGGCCCCAAGAGACCCAGTACTTC. Its translation: CASGGLGPQETQYF.